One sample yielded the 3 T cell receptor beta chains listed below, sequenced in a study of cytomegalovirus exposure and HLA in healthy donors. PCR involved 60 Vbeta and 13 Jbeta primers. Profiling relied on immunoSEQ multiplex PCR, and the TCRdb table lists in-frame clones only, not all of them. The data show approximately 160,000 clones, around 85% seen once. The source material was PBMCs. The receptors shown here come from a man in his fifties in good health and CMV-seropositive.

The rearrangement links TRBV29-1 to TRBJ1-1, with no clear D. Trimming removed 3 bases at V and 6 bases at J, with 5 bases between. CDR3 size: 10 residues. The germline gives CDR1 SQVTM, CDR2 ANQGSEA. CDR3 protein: CSVEESEAFF. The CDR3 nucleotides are TGCAGCGTTGAGGAGTCTGAAGCTTTCTTT.

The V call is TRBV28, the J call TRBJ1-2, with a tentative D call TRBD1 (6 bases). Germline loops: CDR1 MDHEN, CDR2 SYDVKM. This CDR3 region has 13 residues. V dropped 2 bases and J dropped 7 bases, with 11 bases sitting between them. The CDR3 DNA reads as TGTGCCAGCAGTTTAGTGGGGGCAGGTGGCTACACCTTC. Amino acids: CASSLVGAGGYTF.

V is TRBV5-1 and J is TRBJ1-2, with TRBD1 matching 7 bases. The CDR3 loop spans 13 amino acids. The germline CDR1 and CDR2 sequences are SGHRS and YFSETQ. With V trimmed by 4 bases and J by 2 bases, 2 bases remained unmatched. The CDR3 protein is CASSPGGNYGYTF. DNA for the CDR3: TGCGCCAGCAGCCCAGGGGGGAACTATGGCTACACCTTC.